This T cell receptor (beta chain) was retrieved from a study of Graves' ophthalmopathy and Graves' hyperthyroidism. Study outcomes and limitations: Progression of ophthalmopathy was predicted by the model with about 66% sensitivity and under 75% specificity.

TCR beta CDR3 amplification used RNA transcripts. Second-round multiplex PCR came after a first-round RT-PCR that employed HTBI primers. From the multiplex PCR reads, TCRdb called clonotypes with MiXCR, one entry per CDR3 protein. The sample holds some 210,000 distinct CDR3 sequences, around 28% seen once. There are 13 residues in the CDR3. From germline, CDR1 is MNHEY and CDR2 SVGEGT. Trimming pared 4 bases from V and 0 bases from J, leaving 7 bases between. The diagnostic workup employed clinical symptoms, serum thyroxine, TRAb, thyroid ultrasound and orbital computed tomography. PBMCs were density-gradient isolated from roughly 9.6 ml fresh blood. This clonotype was seen many times. The antigen is not known.

The genes are TRBV6-2 or TRBV6-3 and TRBJ2-7; D remains ambiguous. The TCR sequence derives from a man aged 45-65 years with Graves' ophthalmopathy. The sequencing sample was made of peripheral blood. The CDR3 nucleotides are TGTGCCAGCAGTTTGAGCGTCTCCTACGAGCAGTACTTC. Translating gives CASSLSVSYEQYF.